A single sample is the source of the 26 T cell receptor beta chains below, sequenced in a study of T cells after yellow fever vaccination. Each CDR3 protein is one row after TCRdb ran MiXCR on the 5' RACE reads. The data contain 500,000 to 650,000 distinct CDR3 sequences, approximately 13% of them singletons. The material sequenced was PBMCs, taken on the day of the yellow fever booster vaccination. These TCRs come from a man aged 30-40 years who received the YFV17D yellow fever vaccine.

V and J are TRBV20-1 and TRBJ2-2; D might be TRBD1 or TRBD2, each matching 6 bases. This CDR3 comprises 17 residues. V shed 0 bases and J shed 0 bases, with 14 bases lying between them. CDR1 is DFQATT and CDR2 is SNEGSKA in the germline V gene (reference sequence). CDR3 coding DNA: TGCAGTGCTAGAGATCATCTGGGGGGCGCGAACACCGGGGAGCTGTTTTTT. Translation: CSARDHLGGANTGELFF.

The chain uses TRBV5-6 and TRBJ1-1, with D maybe TRBD1 (5 bases). Germline assignment: CDR1 SGHDT and CDR2 YYEEEE. The CDR3 runs to 14 residues. Trimming shortened V by 4 bases and J by 1 base, and 11 bases separated the two germline ends. The CDR3 is CASSQLGENTEAFF. The CDR3 coding sequence is TGTGCCAGCAGCCAATTAGGGGAGAACACTGAAGCTTTCTTT.

A few counts support this clonotype. This chain joins TRBV20-1 and TRBJ2-7, with D unresolved. The V end was cut by 0 bases, the J end by 5 bases, with 8 bases between. This CDR3 spans 12 amino acids. Germline V CDR1 and CDR2: DFQATT, SNEGSKA (reference sequence). CDR3 sequence (DNA): TGCAGTGCTAGAGATCTCTATGACGAGCAGTACTTC. It encodes CSARDLYDEQYF.

This chain links TRBV4-3 with TRBJ2-5; D possibly corresponds to TRBD1 (6 bases). Trimming pared 0 bases from V and 7 bases from J, leaving 18 bases between. Germline assignment: CDR1 LGHNA and CDR2 YSLEER. This CDR3 region has 16 residues. The CDR3 nucleotides read TGCGCCAGCAGCCAAGATGGCAGGGGCCCGGTGGTGACCCAGTACTTC. Residues: CASSQDGRGPVVTQYF.

This clonotype was picked up a small number of times. V gene TRBV7-2 combines with J gene TRBJ2-1; no firm D call. The CDR3 covers 13 residues. Trimming stripped 7 bases from V and 0 bases from J, with 7 bases between. CDR1 is SGHTA and CDR2 is FQGNSA in the germline V gene. CDR3 residues: CASKANSYNEQFF. The CDR3 nucleotides read TGTGCCAGCAAGGCGAACTCCTACAATGAGCAGTTCTTC.

This clonotype was recorded a few times. The rearrangement joins TRBV20-1 to TRBJ1-5, with D maybe TRBD1 (5 bases). Looked up from germline, CDR1 is DFQATT and CDR2 is SNEGSKA (reference sequence). Trimming pared 3 bases from V and 2 bases from J, leaving 11 bases between. The CDR3 extends over 14 amino acids. The CDR3 sequence is CSASSGTGNQPQHF. CDR3 nucleotides: TGCAGTGCTAGTTCCGGGACGGGCAATCAGCCCCAGCATTTT.

The CDR3 region is CASKVRAGVSGSYEQYF. Here the CDR3 DNA reads TGTGCCAGCAAGGTCAGGGCCGGCGTTAGCGGGAGTTACGAGCAGTACTTC. The chain carries TRBV27 and TRBJ2-7; 9 bases are shared with TRBD2. The length of the CDR3 is 17 residues. Looked up from germline, CDR1 is MNHEY and CDR2 is SMNVEV (reference sequence). V dropped 7 bases and J dropped 4; count of bases not matched to a gene: 17.

This clonotype was detected ten times or more. The rearrangement joins TRBV29-1 to TRBJ1-2; possibly TRBD1 for D (6 bases). This CDR3 has 14 amino acids. The V end was cut by 3 bases, the J end by 6 bases, with 17 bases between. Germline CDR1 is SQVTM and CDR2 is ANQGSEA. CDR3 coding DNA: TGCAGCGTTGATCTCGCCGGGGACAAAAATGGCTACACCTTC. Translated, it gives CSVDLAGDKNGYTF. Full variable domain (outside the CDR3, taken from reference TRBV29-1 and TRBJ1-2): SAVISQKPSRDICQRGTSLTIQCQVDSQVTMMFWYRQQPGQSLTLIATANQGSEATYESGFVIDKFPISRPNLTFSTLTVSNMSPEDSSIYLCSVDLAGDKNGYTFGSGTRLTVV.

This clonotype has only a few counts. V usage is TRBV10-3 and J usage is TRBJ2-1; 9 nucleotides line up with TRBD1. Germline loops: CDR1 ENHRY, CDR2 SYGVKD. This CDR3 has 14 residues. Germline trimming cut 8 bases from V and 8 bases from J; bases unmatched to any gene: 10. CDR3 DNA: TGTGCCATCTCCGGGACAGGGTTTGGGGATGAGCAGTTCTTC. Residues: CAISGTGFGDEQFF.

V is TRBV7-9 and J is TRBJ2-3, with D possibly TRBD2 on 5 matching bases. Germline values: CDR1 SEHNR, CDR2 FQNEAQ (reference sequence). The V gene lost 7 bases and the J gene lost 4 bases, with 21 bases spanning the gap. The CDR3 covers 16 residues. CDR3 coding DNA: TGTGCCAGCAACTCCCCGGGGTCGGAACTGTCAGATACGCAGTATTTT. This translates into CASNSPGSELSDTQYF.

This clonotype has at least ten counts. V gene TRBV5-1 combines with J gene TRBJ2-3, with D possibly being TRBD2 (5 bases). The CDR3 contains 15 residues. V was cut by 7 bases and J by 5 bases, with 20 bases left in between. Germline-derived CDR1 and CDR2 are SGHRS and YFSETQ. This CDR3 is CASRRRSGLVDTQYF. CDR3 DNA sequence: TGCGCCAGCCGAAGGAGGTCGGGATTGGTAGATACGCAGTATTTT.

The gene calls are TRBV5-1 and TRBJ2-2; possibly TRBD2 for D (5 bases). V dropped 4 bases and J dropped 7 bases, with 20 bases sitting between them. Germline V lookup: CDR1 SGHRS, CDR2 YFSETQ. This CDR3 has 16 residues. CDR3 loop: CASSPTEVGDGGELFF. Written as DNA, the CDR3 is TGCGCCAGCAGCCCGACGGAGGTGGGAGACGGCGGGGAGCTGTTTTTT.

The rearrangement uses TRBV5-1 and TRBJ2-3; unclear D gene. Germline loops: CDR1 SGHRS, CDR2 YFSETQ. The CDR3 is 14 residues long. Deletions cut 7 bases from V and 0 bases from J, with 12 bases between. The CDR3 sequence: CASHRALSTDTQYF. The CDR3 DNA follows: TGCGCCAGCCACCGGGCCCTTAGCACAGATACGCAGTATTTT.

V is TRBV30 and J is TRBJ2-5, with D maybe TRBD2 (10 bases). Deletions cut 7 bases from V and 5 bases from J, with 23 bases between. CDR3 length: 15 residues. Germline-derived CDR1 and CDR2 are GTSNPN and SVGIG (reference sequence). The CDR3 region has the DNA TGTGCCTATAACAGGGGGCTAGCGGGAGTGGAGACCCAGTACTTC. Protein product: CAYNRGLAGVETQYF.

This clonotype has more than one count but fewer than ten. V is TRBV28 and J is TRBJ2-1; the match to TRBD2 covers 7 bases. Germline loops: CDR1 MDHEN, CDR2 SYDVKM. J lost 9 bases, V lost 5 bases, and 7 bases had no gene match. The CDR3 runs to 13 residues. CDR3 nucleotides: TGTGCCAGCAGTAACCAAGCGGGACGTGAGCAGTTCTTC. It translates to CASSNQAGREQFF.

The CDR3 nucleotides read TGTGCCTGGAGCCCCCCCGGCAGGGTGGGGGGCTACACCTTC. Its protein is CAWSPPGRVGGYTF. The genes are TRBV30 and TRBJ1-2; D is possibly TRBD1 (5 bases). Trimming stripped 3 bases from V and 8 bases from J, with 19 bases between. Looked up from germline, CDR1 is GTSNPN and CDR2 is SVGIG (reference sequence). The CDR3 sequence is 14 residues long.

This clonotype was recorded at least ten times. The chain uses TRBV7-2 and TRBJ2-3, with D perhaps TRBD1 or TRBD2 (5 bases each). CDR1 and CDR2 (germline): SGHTA, FQGNSA. The CDR3 consists of 14 residues. V lost 5 bases and J 11 bases, leaving 20 bases between the germline ends. Written as DNA, the CDR3 is TGTGCCAGCAGCCGTTTGGAGTCGGGGCGAGTGCAGTATTTT. This sequence encodes CASSRLESGRVQYF.

This clonotype was detected a few times. V and J are TRBV12-3 or TRBV12-4 and TRBJ2-2, with D possibly being TRBD2 (5 bases). Trimming cost V 3 bases and J 4 bases, with 9 bases left between them. The CDR3 length is 14 residues. CDR3 nucleotides: TGTGCCAGCAGTTTCTTGGACTTCACCGGGGAGCTGTTTTTT. Amino acids: CASSFLDFTGELFF.

The rearrangement uses TRBV7-9 and TRBJ1-2; D is possibly TRBD1 (5 bases). The germline V gene encodes CDR1 SEHNR and CDR2 FQNEAQ (reference sequence). Deletions cut 5 bases from V and 6 bases from J, with 25 bases between. CDR3 length: 17 residues. The CDR3 here is CASSAGDLKSRFHGYTF. The DNA for the CDR3 is TGTGCCAGCAGCGCGGGGGACCTCAAATCCAGGTTTCATGGCTACACCTTC.

This clonotype has only a few counts. The genes are TRBV20-1 and TRBJ2-1; D is ambiguous. V lost 0 bases, J lost 0 bases, and 9 bases lay in between. The germline CDR1 and CDR2 sequences are DFQATT and SNEGSKA (reference sequence). This CDR3 is built from 15 residues. The CDR3 region has the DNA TGCAGTGCTAGAGATCTCCCTGGCTCCTACAATGAGCAGTTCTTC. The encoded protein is CSARDLPGSYNEQFF.

This clonotype was seen only a few times. The chain joins TRBV3-1 to TRBJ2-7; TRBD1 matches 8 bases. Trimming took 1 base from V and 3 from J; bases not matched to a gene: 5. CDR3 length equals 15 residues. Germline V lookup: CDR1 LGHDT, CDR2 YNNKEL (reference sequence). CDR3 residues: CASSQAPQGVYEQYF. In DNA form, the CDR3 reads TGTGCCAGCAGCCAAGCCCCACAGGGGGTCTACGAGCAGTACTTC.

This clonotype was observed a few times. The CDR3 nucleotides read TGCAGTGCTAAAGGGCAGGTTAACTATGGCTACACCTTC. It codes for CSAKGQVNYGYTF. The chain carries TRBV20-1 and TRBJ1-2; D is undetermined. The CDR3 extends over 13 amino acids. The V end lost 4 bases, the J end lost 1 base, and 10 bases lay between the germline ends. The germline V gene has CDR1 DFQATT and CDR2 SNEGSKA (reference sequence).

This clonotype has at least ten counts. The rearrangement uses TRBV6-2 or TRBV6-3 and TRBJ2-1; 7 bases fit TRBD2. The CDR3 is 15 amino acids. Germline V gene data show CDR1 as MNHEY and CDR2 as SVGEGT. V lost 6 bases, J lost 6 bases, and 11 bases stayed unmatched. The CDR3 here is CASSRSRERVNEQFF. The CDR3 DNA sequence: TGTGCCAGCAGCCGATCGCGGGAGAGGGTCAATGAGCAGTTCTTC.

A few counts support this clonotype. This sequence joins TRBV11-2 and TRBJ2-7, with D possibly being TRBD2 (6 bases). Germline lookup yields CDR1 SGHAT and CDR2 FQNNGV. Trimming left V 0 bases short and J 3 bases short, with 12 bases between. This CDR3 is built from 15 residues. CDR3 sequence (DNA): TGTGCCAGCAGCTTAGAAGGCGGGATTCTCTACGAGCAGTACTTC. Translated: CASSLEGGILYEQYF.

The table lists this clonotype with a few counts. The rearrangement joins TRBV6-2 or TRBV6-3 to TRBJ2-7; 7 bases map to TRBD2. V lost 7 bases to trimming and J lost 4 bases; unmatched junction nucleotides: 16. This CDR3 comprises 16 residues. Germline V gene data show CDR1 as MNHEY and CDR2 as SVGEGT. The CDR3 DNA is TGTGCCAGCATCCTCTCCCCAAGCGGGAACCGGTACGAGCAGTACTTC. Encoded protein: CASILSPSGNRYEQYF.

This clonotype was seen only a few times. This sequence joins TRBV7-9 and TRBJ2-3; D is possibly TRBD1 or TRBD2 (5 bases each). The germline V gene has CDR1 SEHNR and CDR2 FQNEAQ (reference sequence). Trimming shortened V by 5 bases and J by 4 bases, and 22 bases separated the two germline ends. The CDR3 extends over 17 amino acids. The CDR3 loop reads CASSPPAGTQGADTQYF. CDR3 nucleotides: TGTGCCAGCAGCCCCCCCGCCGGGACCCAAGGGGCAGATACGCAGTATTTT.